This passage covers 15 T cell receptor beta chains from one sample sequenced in a study of CD8+ T cells in alopecia areata. Extraction of RNA preceded its reverse transcription into cDNA, which served as the sequencing template. Using immunoSEQ multiplex PCR, the repertoire was profiled, and TCRdb retains in-frame clones only, with some absent. The repertoire consists of 140,000 or so clones, with about 47% occurring once and the leading ten covering roughly 0.92%. The material was CD4+ T cells sorted from blood, obtained at week 0. All receptors derive from a human donor with alopecia areata.

This chain links TRBV4-3 with TRBJ2-7; D may correspond to TRBD1 or TRBD2 (6 bases each). CDR3 size: 17 residues. Trimming stripped 3 bases from V and 6 bases from J, with 24 bases between. Germline-derived CDR1 and CDR2 are LGHNA and YSLEER. CDR3 region: CASSQALLSGGSSEQYF. CDR3 sequence (DNA): TGCGCCAGCAGCCAGGCCCTTTTGTCCGGGGGCAGCTCCGAGCAGTACTTC.

The genes are TRBV29-1 and TRBJ2-3, with TRBD1 identical over 8 bases. Germline trimming cut 8 bases from V and 4 bases from J; bases unmatched to any gene: 11. Per germline, CDR1 SQVTM and CDR2 ANQGSEA. The CDR3 has 14 amino acids. Written as DNA, the CDR3 is TGCAGCTCGAGTTTGGACAGGGACCCAGATACGCAGTATTTT. Translating it yields CSSSLDRDPDTQYF.

This chain connects TRBV5-4 to TRBJ1-1; TRBD1 matches 8 bases. The junction had 5 bases not matched to a gene; V was cut back by 0 bases and J by 4 bases. CDR1 SGHNT and CDR2 YYREEE come from the germline V gene (reference sequence). The length of the CDR3 is 15 residues. Here the CDR3 DNA reads TGTGCCAGCAGCTTGGGCAGGGGGCACCGCACTGAAGCTTTCTTT. This translates into CASSLGRGHRTEAFF.

The gene calls are TRBV30 and TRBJ1-1, with D unresolved. The germline V gene encodes CDR1 GTSNPN and CDR2 SVGIG (reference sequence). This CDR3 contains 10 residues. The CDR3 spells CRVEDTEAFF. CDR3 DNA: TGTAGGGTTGAAGACACTGAAGCTTTCTTT.

The chain links TRBV29-1 to TRBJ2-5, with D tentatively TRBD2 (5 bases). This CDR3 region has 13 residues. V lost 2 bases and J 5 bases, leaving 12 bases between the germline ends. Germline CDR1 SQVTM, CDR2 ANQGSEA. As DNA, the CDR3 is TGCAGCGTTGAATCCGAGAGAGGGGAGACCCAGTACTTC. It specifies CSVESERGETQYF.

J is TRBJ2-5 and V is TRBV9, with TRBD2 identical over 11 bases. This CDR3 spans 17 amino acids. Per the germline V gene, CDR1 is SGDLS and CDR2 is YYNGEE. V lost 0 bases to trimming and J lost 1 base; unmatched junction nucleotides: 5. The DNA for the CDR3 is TGTGCCAGCAGCGTAGTTGCTAGCGGGAGGCCCCAAGAGACCCAGTACTTC. Residues: CASSVVASGRPQETQYF.

This clone has more than one count but fewer than ten. V is TRBV25-1 and J is TRBJ2-1, with 12 bases lining up with TRBD2. Germline V gene lookup returns CDR1 MGHDK and CDR2 SYGVNS. With 2 bases clipped from V and 8 bases from J, the junction kept 4 bases outside the gene matches. The CDR3 is 15 residues long. CDR3 in amino acids: CASSELTSGSDEQFF. In DNA form, the CDR3 reads TGTGCCAGCAGTGAACTGACTAGCGGGAGCGATGAGCAGTTCTTC.

The chain employs TRBV5-1 and TRBJ2-1, with D hard to call. CDR1 is SGHRS and CDR2 is YFSETQ in the germline V gene. The CDR3 has 14 residues. The V end lost 2 bases, the J end lost 0 bases, and 6 bases lay between the germline ends. The DNA for the CDR3 is TGCGCCAGCAGCTTATGGAGCTCCTACAATGAGCAGTTCTTC. It is translated as CASSLWSSYNEQFF.

This clone was observed a few times. The J gene is TRBJ2-6, the V gene TRBV5-4; TRBD1 is a possible D gene (5 bases). In germline, CDR1 is SGHNT, CDR2 YYREEE (reference sequence). This CDR3 has 15 amino acids. Trimming took 5 bases from V and 0 from J, leaving 9 bases between them. The CDR3 coding sequence is TGTGCCAGCAGGCCAGACAGCTCTGGGGCCAACGTCCTGACTTTC. Translating gives CASRPDSSGANVLTF.

This clone showed up just once. The CDR3 bases are TGTGCCTGGAGTAGGGGTGGACTCACGAACACCGGGGAGCTGTTTTTT. Protein: CAWSRGGLTNTGELFF. The chain uses TRBV30 and TRBJ2-2; D tentatively reads TRBD1 or TRBD2 (5 bases each). The V gene lost 2 bases and the J gene lost 0 bases, with 13 bases spanning the gap. Germline-derived CDR1 and CDR2 are GTSNPN and SVGIG (reference sequence). The CDR3 extends over 16 amino acids.

The CDR3 nucleotides read TGTGCCATCAGTGCCGGGACAGGCTATGGCTACACCTTC. This encodes CAISAGTGYGYTF. The rearrangement joins TRBV10-3 to TRBJ1-2; 8 bases map to TRBD1. V lost 4 bases, J lost 4 bases, and 2 bases stayed unmatched. This CDR3 spans 13 amino acids. Germline V CDR1 and CDR2: ENHRY, SYGVKD.

This CDR3 reads CASSLYRGAGDTQYF. The DNA of the CDR3 is TGTGCCAGCAGTTTATATCGGGGGGCTGGGGATACGCAGTATTTT. The chain couples TRBV28 to TRBJ2-3; maybe TRBD2 (7 bases). CDR1 and CDR2 (germline): MDHEN, SYDVKM. The V end was cut by 1 base, the J end by 6 bases, with 14 bases between. The CDR3 covers 15 residues.

The DNA of the CDR3 is TGTGCCAGTAGTGCCGGAGGGCGAGGGACCCAGTACTTC. It yields the protein CASSAGGRGTQYF. The V call is TRBV19, the J call TRBJ2-5, with D perhaps TRBD2 (6 bases). This CDR3 spans 13 amino acids. Germline assignment: CDR1 LNHDA and CDR2 SQIVND (reference sequence). With 5 bases removed from V and 7 bases from J, the gap between germline ends came to 14 bases. Together with reference TRBV19 and TRBJ2-5, the CDR3 gives the full variable domain: DGGITQSPKYLFRKEGQNVTLSCEQNLNHDAMYWYRQDPGQGLRLIYYSQIVNDFQKGDIAEGYSVSREKKESFPLTVTSAQKNPTAFYLCASSAGGRGTQYFGPGTRLLVL.

The chain recombines TRBV6-5 with TRBJ2-3; D could derive from TRBD1 or TRBD2 (5 bases each). The ends were cut back, 2 bases at V and 1 base at J, with 13 bases in the middle. This CDR3 contains 16 residues. Germline V lookup: CDR1 MNHEY, CDR2 SVGAGI. CDR3 loop: CASSYARTGRTDTQYF. CDR3 DNA sequence: TGTGCCAGCAGTTACGCCCGGACGGGACGCACAGATACGCAGTATTTT.

This clone came up a few times. J is TRBJ2-3 and V is TRBV5-4; 7 bases agree with TRBD2. Germline V gives CDR1 SGHNT, CDR2 YYREEE (reference sequence). CDR3 length: 15 residues. J gave up 2 bases and V 4 bases, and 7 bases lay outside the gene matches. The CDR3 DNA sequence: TGTGCCAGCAGCGAGCGGGACCTTACCACAGATACGCAGTATTTT. Its protein product is CASSERDLTTDTQYF.